These 9 T cell receptor beta chains were all obtained from the same sample, sequenced in a study of T-cell memory formation after mild COVID-19. TCRdb reprocessed the 5' RACE reads with MiXCR, giving one entry per CDR3 protein. The table records about 360,000 distinct CDR3 sequences, approximately 14% of them present only once. Material for sequencing was PBMCs or a T cell subset sorted from them (not recorded which). The receptors come from a man between 18 and 35 years old who had mild COVID-19 (a few samples of this study predate the infection). Cell type and time point are not known.

CDR3: CATAADSNYGYTF. The CDR3 nucleotides read TGTGCCACCGCGGCAGACTCTAACTATGGCTACACCTTC. The chain couples TRBV12-3 or TRBV12-4 to TRBJ1-2; D is ambiguous. The CDR3 runs 13 residues. V lost 10 bases and J 0 bases, leaving 12 bases between the germline ends.

Comment on this clonotype: Germline is not matched at one junction end, which may reflect a read error. V usage is TRBV3-1 and J usage is TRBJ2-7; D may be TRBD1 or TRBD2 (5 bases each). The germline gives CDR1 LGHDT, CDR2 YNNKEL (reference sequence). CDR3 length equals 12 residues. The CDR3 nucleotides read TGTTCCAGCAGCCAAGAGGGGCGCGAGCAGTACTTC. Translation: CSSSQEGREQYF.

This chain uses TRBV5-1 with TRBJ1-1, with 8 bases that match TRBD1. Looked up from germline, CDR1 is SGHRS and CDR2 is YFSETQ. V dropped 1 base and J dropped 4; count of bases not matched to a gene: 3. The CDR3 extends over 14 amino acids. CDR3 in DNA: TGCGCCAGCAGCTTGAGTACAGGGGGCACTGAAGCTTTCTTT. This translates into CASSLSTGGTEAFF.

In this sample, this clonotype turned up a few times. The rearrangement links TRBV7-9 to TRBJ1-2; tentative D call: TRBD1 (6 bases). The ends were cut back, 4 bases at V and 4 bases at J, with 16 bases in the middle. Per germline, CDR1 SEHNR and CDR2 FQNEAQ (reference sequence). The CDR3 is 15 residues long. CDR3 DNA: TGTGCCAGCAGCTCAAGGACAGCAAGATTCTATGGCTACACCTTC. Its translation: CASSSRTARFYGYTF.

This clonotype occurred a few times. The CDR3 reads CASSRDQGANEQFF. Written as DNA, the CDR3 is TGTGCCAGCAGCCGTGATCAGGGGGCGAATGAGCAGTTCTTC. The gene calls are TRBV7-2 and TRBJ2-1; 8 nucleotides agree with TRBD1. The germline V gene has CDR1 SGHTA and CDR2 FQGNSA. The CDR3 has 14 amino acids. Unmatched junction bases numbered 7, after V lost 5 bases and J lost 7 bases.

This clonotype came up a few times. The rearrangement links TRBV10-2 to TRBJ1-2, with 7 positions matching TRBD1. Germline V gives CDR1 WSHSY, CDR2 SAAADI. The ends lost 5 bases at V and 7 bases at J; junction bases unmatched: 10. The CDR3 spans 14 residues. The CDR3 protein is CASSNRGALGGYTF. CDR3 DNA: TGCGCCAGCAGTAACAGGGGCGCTTTAGGTGGCTACACCTTC.

The chain has TRBV7-2 and TRBJ1-2; D is undetermined. Germline V gene lookup returns CDR1 SGHTA and CDR2 FQGNSA. The CDR3 has 15 amino acids. V lost 5 bases and J 2 bases, leaving 15 bases between the germline ends. CDR3 region: CASSPATEFNYGYTF. In nucleotides, the CDR3 is TGTGCCAGCAGCCCGGCCACAGAGTTCAACTATGGCTACACCTTC.

The chain employs TRBV2 and TRBJ2-2; D uncertain. The CDR3 covers 13 residues. Germline CDR1 reads SNHLY; CDR2 reads FYNNEI. V was clipped by 7 bases and J by 5 bases, with 11 bases between them. The CDR3 coding sequence is TGTGCCAGCATAGCAGACCAGACCGGGGAGCTGTTTTTT. It specifies CASIADQTGELFF.

This clonotype has more than one count but fewer than ten. The chain couples TRBV12-3 or TRBV12-4 to TRBJ2-7, with TRBD2 matching over 7 bases. With 5 bases clipped from V and 6 bases from J, the junction kept 4 bases outside the gene matches. This CDR3 spans 12 amino acids. The CDR3 here is CASSPSGGEQYF. The CDR3 DNA sequence: TGTGCCAGCAGTCCCTCGGGGGGCGAGCAGTACTTC.